What follows is one T cell receptor beta chain and its context. This sample is drawn from a study of radiation and T cells in renal cell carcinoma. Study-wide background: Nephrectomy followed 15 Gy stereotactic body radiation by 4 weeks.

The V segment lost 2 bases and the J segment 4 bases; nucleotides outside the gene matches: 5. Germline CDR1 reads SGHRS; CDR2 reads YFSETQ. This CDR3 region has 15 residues. Indicated time point: blood 2 weeks post-SBRT. Treatment here: 15 Gy SBRT to primary tumor, nephrectomy 4 weeks later. Repertoires were generated with immunoSEQ multiplex PCR, while TCRdb's copy carries only in-frame clones and drops some. This table has 70,000 or so clones, about 81% appearing once. The gene calls are TRBV5-1 and TRBJ2-1, with TRBD2 matching over 8 bases. This sequence was found in a man aged 55-75 years with renal cell carcinoma. Sequencing was performed on blood, taken from a patient whose treatment included radiotherapy and nephrectomy. The CDR3 DNA sequence: TGCGCCAGCAGCTTTGGGACTAGTCAGTACAATGAGCAGTTCTTC. It is translated as CASSFGTSQYNEQFF.